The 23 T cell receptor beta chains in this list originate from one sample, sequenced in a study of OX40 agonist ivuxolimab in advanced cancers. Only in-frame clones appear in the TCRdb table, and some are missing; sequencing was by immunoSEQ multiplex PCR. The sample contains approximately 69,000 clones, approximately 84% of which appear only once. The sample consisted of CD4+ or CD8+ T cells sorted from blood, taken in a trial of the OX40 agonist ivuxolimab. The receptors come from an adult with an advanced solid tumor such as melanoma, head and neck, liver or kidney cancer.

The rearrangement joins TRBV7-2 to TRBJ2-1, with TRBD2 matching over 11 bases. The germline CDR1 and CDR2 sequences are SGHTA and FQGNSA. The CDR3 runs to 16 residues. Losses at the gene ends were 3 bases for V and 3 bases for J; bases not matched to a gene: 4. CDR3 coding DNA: TGTGCCAGCAGCTTCACCGGGACTAGCGGCTACAATGAGCAGTTCTTC. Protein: CASSFTGTSGYNEQFF.

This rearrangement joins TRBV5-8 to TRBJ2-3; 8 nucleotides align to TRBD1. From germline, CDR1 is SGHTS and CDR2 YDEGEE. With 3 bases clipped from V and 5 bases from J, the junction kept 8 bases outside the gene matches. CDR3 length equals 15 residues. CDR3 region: CASSSPGGIGDTQYF. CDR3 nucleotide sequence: TGTGCCAGCAGCTCCCCAGGGGGCATCGGAGATACGCAGTATTTT.

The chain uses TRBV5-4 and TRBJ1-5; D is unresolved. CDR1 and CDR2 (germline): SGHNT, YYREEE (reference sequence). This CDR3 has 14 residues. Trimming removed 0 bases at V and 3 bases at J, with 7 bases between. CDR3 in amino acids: CASSLEGNNQPQHF. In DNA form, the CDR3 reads TGTGCCAGCAGCTTGGAAGGTAACAATCAGCCCCAGCATTTT.

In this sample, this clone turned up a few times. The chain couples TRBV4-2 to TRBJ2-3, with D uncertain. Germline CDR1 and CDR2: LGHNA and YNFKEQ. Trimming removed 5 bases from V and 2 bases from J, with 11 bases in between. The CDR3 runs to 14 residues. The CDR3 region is CASSEVGDTDTQYF. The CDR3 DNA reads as TGTGCCAGCAGCGAGGTTGGGGACACAGATACGCAGTATTTT.

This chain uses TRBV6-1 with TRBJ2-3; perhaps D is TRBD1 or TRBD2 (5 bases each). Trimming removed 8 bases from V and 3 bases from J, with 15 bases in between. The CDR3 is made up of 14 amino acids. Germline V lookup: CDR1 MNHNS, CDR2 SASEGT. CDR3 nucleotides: TGTGCCAGCGACAAGGCAGGGAGTACAGATACGCAGTATTTT. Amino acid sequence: CASDKAGSTDTQYF.

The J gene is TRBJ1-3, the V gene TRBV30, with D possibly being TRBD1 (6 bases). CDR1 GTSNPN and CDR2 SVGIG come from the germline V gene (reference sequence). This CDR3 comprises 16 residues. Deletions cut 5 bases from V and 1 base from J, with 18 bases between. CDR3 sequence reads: CAWSEGGRVSGNTIYF. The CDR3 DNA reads TGTGCCTGGTCGGAGGGGGGGCGAGTATCTGGAAACACCATATATTTT.

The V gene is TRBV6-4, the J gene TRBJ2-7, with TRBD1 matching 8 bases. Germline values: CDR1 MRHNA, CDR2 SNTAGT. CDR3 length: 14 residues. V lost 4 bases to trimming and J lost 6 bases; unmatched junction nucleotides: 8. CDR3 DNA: TGTGCCAGCAGTGCCGACAGGGGAAGCGGCGAGCAGTACTTC. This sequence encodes CASSADRGSGEQYF.

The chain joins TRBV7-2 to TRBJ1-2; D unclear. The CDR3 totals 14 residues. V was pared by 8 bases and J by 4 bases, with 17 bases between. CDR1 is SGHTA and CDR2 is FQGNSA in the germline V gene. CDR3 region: CASGWANSVYGYTF. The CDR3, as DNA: TGTGCCAGCGGGTGGGCGAATTCCGTCTATGGCTACACCTTC.

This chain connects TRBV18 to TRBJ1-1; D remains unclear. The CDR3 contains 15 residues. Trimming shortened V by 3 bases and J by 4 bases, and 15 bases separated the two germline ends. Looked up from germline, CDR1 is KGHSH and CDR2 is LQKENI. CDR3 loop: CASSPYIRGPTEAFF. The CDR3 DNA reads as TGTGCCAGCTCACCTTACATTCGAGGGCCCACTGAAGCTTTCTTT.

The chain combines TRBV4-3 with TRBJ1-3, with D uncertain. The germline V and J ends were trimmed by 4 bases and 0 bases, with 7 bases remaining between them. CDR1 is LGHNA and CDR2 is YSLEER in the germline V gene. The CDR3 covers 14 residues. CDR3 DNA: TGCGCCAGCAGCCCTCAGGACTCTGGAAACACCATATATTTT. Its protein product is CASSPQDSGNTIYF.

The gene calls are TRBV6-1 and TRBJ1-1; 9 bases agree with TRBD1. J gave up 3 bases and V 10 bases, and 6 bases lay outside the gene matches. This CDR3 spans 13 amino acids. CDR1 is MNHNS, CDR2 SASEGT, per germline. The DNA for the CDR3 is TGTGCCACCACAGGGGGCAGGGACACTGAAGCTTTCTTT. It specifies CATTGGRDTEAFF.

The CDR3 nucleotides read TGTGCCAGCAGCCTAGGACAGTTGAACACCGGGGAGCTGTTTTTT. Translated: CASSLGQLNTGELFF. This chain links TRBV7-2 with TRBJ2-2; D is possibly TRBD1 (6 bases). V shed 5 bases and J shed 1 base, with 11 bases lying between them. CDR3 length: 15 residues. From germline, CDR1 is SGHTA and CDR2 FQGNSA.

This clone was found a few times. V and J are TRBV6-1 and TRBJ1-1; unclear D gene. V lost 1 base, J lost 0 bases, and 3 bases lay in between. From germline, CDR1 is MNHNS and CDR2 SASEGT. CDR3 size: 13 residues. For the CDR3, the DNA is TGTGCCAGCAGTGAAGGCCTGAACACTGAAGCTTTCTTT. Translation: CASSEGLNTEAFF.

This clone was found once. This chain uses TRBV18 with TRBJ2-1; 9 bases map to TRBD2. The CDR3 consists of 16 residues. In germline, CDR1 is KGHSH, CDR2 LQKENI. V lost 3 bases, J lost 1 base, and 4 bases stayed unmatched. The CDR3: CASSPRLADSYNEQFF. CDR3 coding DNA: TGTGCCAGCTCACCGCGACTAGCGGATTCCTACAATGAGCAGTTCTTC.

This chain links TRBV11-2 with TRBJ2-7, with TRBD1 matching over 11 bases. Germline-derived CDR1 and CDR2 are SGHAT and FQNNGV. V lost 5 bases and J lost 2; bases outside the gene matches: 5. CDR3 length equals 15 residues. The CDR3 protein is CASSPGTGGAYEQYF. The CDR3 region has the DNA TGTGCCAGCAGCCCGGGGACAGGGGGGGCCTACGAGCAGTACTTC. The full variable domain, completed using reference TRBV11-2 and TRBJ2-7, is EAGVAQSPRYKIIEKRQSVAFWCNPISGHATLYWYQQILGQGPKLLIQFQNNGVVDDSQLPKDRFSAERLKGVDSTLKIQPAKLEDSAVYLCASSPGTGGAYEQYFGPGTRLTVT.

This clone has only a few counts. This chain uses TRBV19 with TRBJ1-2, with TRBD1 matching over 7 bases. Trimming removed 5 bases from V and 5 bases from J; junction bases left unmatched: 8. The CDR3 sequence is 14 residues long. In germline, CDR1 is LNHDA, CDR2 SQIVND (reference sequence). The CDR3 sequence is CASSPTGTAYGYTF. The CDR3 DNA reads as TGTGCCAGTAGTCCAACCGGGACAGCGTATGGCTACACCTTC.

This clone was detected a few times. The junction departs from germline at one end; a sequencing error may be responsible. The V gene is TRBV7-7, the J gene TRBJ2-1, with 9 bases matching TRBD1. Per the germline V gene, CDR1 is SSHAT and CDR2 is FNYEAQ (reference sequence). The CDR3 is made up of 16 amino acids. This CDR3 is CASSLRQGQGYNEQFF. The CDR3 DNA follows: TGTGCTAGCAGCTTAAGGCAGGGACAGGGATACAATGAGCAGTTCTTC.

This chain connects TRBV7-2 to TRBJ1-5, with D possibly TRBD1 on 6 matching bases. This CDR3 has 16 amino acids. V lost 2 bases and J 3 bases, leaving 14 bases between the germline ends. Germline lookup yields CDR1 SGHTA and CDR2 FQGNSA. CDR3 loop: CASSLWRQGYNQPQHF. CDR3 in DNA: TGTGCCAGCAGCTTATGGCGCCAGGGGTACAATCAGCCCCAGCATTTT.

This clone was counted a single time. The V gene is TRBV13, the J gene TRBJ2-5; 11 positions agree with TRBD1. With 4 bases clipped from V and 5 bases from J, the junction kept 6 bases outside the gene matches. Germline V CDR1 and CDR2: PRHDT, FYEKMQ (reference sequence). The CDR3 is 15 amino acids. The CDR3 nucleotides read TGTGCCAGCAGCTCCGGGACAGGGGGGAGGGAGACCCAGTACTTC. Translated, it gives CASSSGTGGRETQYF.

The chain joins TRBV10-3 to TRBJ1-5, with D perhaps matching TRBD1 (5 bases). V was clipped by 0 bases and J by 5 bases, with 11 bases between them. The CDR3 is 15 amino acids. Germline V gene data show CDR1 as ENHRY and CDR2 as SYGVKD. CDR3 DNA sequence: TGTGCCATCAGTGAGTCATGGGGGGGAGATCAGCCCCAGCATTTT. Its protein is CAISESWGGDQPQHF.

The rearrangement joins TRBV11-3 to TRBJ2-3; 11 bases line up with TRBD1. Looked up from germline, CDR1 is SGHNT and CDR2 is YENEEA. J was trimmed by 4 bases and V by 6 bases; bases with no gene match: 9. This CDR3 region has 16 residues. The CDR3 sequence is CASSLIGTGGPDTQYF. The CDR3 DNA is TGTGCCAGCAGTCTCATCGGGACAGGGGGTCCAGATACGCAGTATTTT.

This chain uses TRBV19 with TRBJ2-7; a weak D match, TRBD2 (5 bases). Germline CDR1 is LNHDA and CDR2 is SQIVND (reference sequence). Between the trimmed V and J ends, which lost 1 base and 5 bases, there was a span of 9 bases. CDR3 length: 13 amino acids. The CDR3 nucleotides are TGTGCCAGTAGTATAGCGGGAATCAACGAGCAGTACTTC. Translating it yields CASSIAGINEQYF.

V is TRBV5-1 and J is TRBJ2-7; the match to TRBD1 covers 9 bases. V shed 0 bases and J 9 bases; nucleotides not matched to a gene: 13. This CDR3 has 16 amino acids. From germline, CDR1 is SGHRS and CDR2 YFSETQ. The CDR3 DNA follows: TGCGCCAGCAGCTTGGCGGAGGGGGACAGGGAGGGCCGGCAGTACTTC. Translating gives CASSLAEGDREGRQYF.